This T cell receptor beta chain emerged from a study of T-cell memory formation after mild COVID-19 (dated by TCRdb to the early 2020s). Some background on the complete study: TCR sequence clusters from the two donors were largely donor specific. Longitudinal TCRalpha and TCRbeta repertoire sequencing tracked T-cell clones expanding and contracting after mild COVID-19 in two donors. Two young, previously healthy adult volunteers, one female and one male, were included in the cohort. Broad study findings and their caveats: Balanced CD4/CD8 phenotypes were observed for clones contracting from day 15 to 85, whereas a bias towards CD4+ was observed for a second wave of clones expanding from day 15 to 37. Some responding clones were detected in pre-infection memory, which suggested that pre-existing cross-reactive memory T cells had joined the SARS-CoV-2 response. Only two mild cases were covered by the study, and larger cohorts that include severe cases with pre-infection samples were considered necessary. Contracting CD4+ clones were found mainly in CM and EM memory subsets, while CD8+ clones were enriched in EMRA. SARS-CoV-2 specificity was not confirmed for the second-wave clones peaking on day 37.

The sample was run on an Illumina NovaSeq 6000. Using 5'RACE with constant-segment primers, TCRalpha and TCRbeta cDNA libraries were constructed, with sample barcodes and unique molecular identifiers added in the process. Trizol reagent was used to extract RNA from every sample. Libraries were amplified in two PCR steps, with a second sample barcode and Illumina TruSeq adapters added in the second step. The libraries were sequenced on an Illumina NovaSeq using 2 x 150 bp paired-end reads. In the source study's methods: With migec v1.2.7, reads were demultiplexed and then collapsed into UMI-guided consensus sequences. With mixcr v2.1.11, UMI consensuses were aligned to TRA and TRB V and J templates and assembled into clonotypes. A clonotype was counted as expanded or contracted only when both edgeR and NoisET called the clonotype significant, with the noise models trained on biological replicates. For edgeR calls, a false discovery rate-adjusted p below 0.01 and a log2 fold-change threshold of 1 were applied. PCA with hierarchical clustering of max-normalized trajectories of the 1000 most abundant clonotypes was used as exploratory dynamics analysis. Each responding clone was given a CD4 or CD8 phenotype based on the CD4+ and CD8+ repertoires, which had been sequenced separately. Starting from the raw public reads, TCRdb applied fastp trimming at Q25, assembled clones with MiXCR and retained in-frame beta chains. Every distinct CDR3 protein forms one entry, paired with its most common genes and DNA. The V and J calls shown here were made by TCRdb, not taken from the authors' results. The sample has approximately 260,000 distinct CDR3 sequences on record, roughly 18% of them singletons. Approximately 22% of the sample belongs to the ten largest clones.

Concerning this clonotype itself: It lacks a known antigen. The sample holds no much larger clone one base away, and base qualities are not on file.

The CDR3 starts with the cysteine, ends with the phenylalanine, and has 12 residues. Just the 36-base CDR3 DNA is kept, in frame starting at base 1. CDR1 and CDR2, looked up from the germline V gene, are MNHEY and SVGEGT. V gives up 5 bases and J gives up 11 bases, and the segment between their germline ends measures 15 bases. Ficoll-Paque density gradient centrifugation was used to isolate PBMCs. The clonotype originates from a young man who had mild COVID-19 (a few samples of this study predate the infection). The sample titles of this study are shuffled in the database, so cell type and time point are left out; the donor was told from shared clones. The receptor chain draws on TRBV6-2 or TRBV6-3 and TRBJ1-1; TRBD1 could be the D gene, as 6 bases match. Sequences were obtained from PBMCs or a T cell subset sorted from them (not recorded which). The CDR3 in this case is CASSDTGSRAFF. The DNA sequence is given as TGTGCCAGCAGTGATACAGGGTCTCGCGCTTTCTTT.